This note documents a single T cell receptor (beta chain) sequence. This sample is part of a study of blood T cell repertoires in COVID-19. Study-wide background: Sources were T cells, B-cell-depleted T cells, or PBMCs; the material itself was cDNA or gDNA.

Study processing details: Nucleated cell number was recorded as an estimate derived from reference gene primer amplification. Assay: immunoSEQ multiplex PCR; the TCRdb copy retains only in-frame clones and omits some. The V and J calls and the clone size are those of that table, but D and trimming were determined from the DNA. The sample lists 150,000 to 200,000 clones, 84% occurring once. The clonotype was recovered from a woman aged 65 to 85 with COVID-19, enrolled during active disease. Sequencing was done on a sample of peripheral blood.

The CDR3 protein is CASSLGAGQAYGYTF. The CDR3 DNA sequence: TGTGCCAGCAGCTTAGGTGCGGGACAGGCCTATGGCTACACCTTC. The J gene is TRBJ1-2, the V gene TRBV7-9; 8 positions agree with TRBD1. V was clipped by 1 base and J by 4 bases; unmatched bases: 5. Per the germline V gene, CDR1 is SEHNR and CDR2 is FQNEAQ (reference sequence). CDR3 length equals 15 residues.